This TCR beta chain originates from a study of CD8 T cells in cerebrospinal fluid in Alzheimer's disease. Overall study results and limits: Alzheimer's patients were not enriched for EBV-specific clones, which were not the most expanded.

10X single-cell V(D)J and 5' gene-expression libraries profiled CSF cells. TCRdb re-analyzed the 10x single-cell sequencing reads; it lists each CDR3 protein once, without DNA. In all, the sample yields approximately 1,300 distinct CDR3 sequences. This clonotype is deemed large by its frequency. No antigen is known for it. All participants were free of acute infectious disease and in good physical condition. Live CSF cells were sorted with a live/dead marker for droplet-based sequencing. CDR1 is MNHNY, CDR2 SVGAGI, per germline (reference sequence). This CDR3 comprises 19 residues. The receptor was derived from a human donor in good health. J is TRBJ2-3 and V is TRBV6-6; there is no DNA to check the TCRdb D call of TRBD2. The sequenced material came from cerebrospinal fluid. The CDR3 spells CASSYSTSGRFGGTDTQYF.